This T cell receptor (beta chain) was observed in a study of blood T cell repertoires in COVID-19. Study information: Sites across the United States, Italy and Spain contributed samples from acute and convalescent COVID-19.

Participants were aged about 18 to 90 years, lived in over 20 US areas, and enrolled virtually. The authors' processing: The authors estimated nucleated cell counts from reference gene primer amplification. TCRdb keeps only in-frame clones here, not all; method: immunoSEQ multiplex PCR. The V and J calls and clone size come from that table; D and trimming were worked out from the DNA. This table holds 260,000 or so clones, about nine tenths found once. This TCR came from a woman aged 25 to 39 with acute COVID-19. The sample consisted of PBMCs or T cells enriched from blood (not recorded which).

The CDR3 here is CASSLGANRLYEQYF. As DNA, the CDR3 is TGCGCCAGCAGCTTAGGAGCCAACAGGCTCTACGAGCAGTACTTC. The chain recombines TRBV5-1 with TRBJ2-7; maybe TRBD1 (5 bases). There are 15 residues in the CDR3. Germline CDR1 reads SGHRS; CDR2 reads YFSETQ. The V gene lost 2 bases and the J gene lost 3 bases, with 15 bases spanning the gap.